Following are 23 T cell receptor beta chains from one sample sequenced in a study of T cells in narcolepsy. Generated by immunoSEQ multiplex PCR, the TCRdb table keeps only in-frame clones and is missing some. The repertoire consists of tens of thousands of clones, with just over 90% occurring once and the leading ten covering more than 0.95%. The sequenced sample consisted of CD45RA- memory CD4+ T cells from PBMCs. The receptors originated from a human donor with narcolepsy.

This chain joins TRBV28 and TRBJ2-1; maybe TRBD2 (5 bases). CDR3 length: 16 residues. Germline V CDR1 and CDR2: MDHEN, SYDVKM. Trimming removed 4 bases at V and 0 bases at J, with 13 bases between. Written as DNA, the CDR3 is TGTGCCAGCAGTTCTCTCGGGATAAACTCCTACAATGAGCAGTTCTTC. Protein sequence: CASSSLGINSYNEQFF.

This sequence joins TRBV7-3 and TRBJ2-3; TRBD1 might be the D (5 bases). This CDR3 has 15 amino acids. Trimming cost V 5 bases and J 6 bases, with 18 bases left between them. Per the germline V gene, CDR1 is SGHTA and CDR2 is FQGTGA. CDR3 sequence (DNA): TGTGCCAGCAGCCAAAATGGGGCAGGGTTGGATACGCAGTATTTT. It is translated as CASSQNGAGLDTQYF.

The rearrangement joins TRBV7-6 to TRBJ1-1, with D perhaps TRBD1 (5 bases). Trimming took off 5 bases at V and 1 base at J, with 11 bases between the two ends. The germline CDR1 and CDR2 sequences are SGHVS and FNYEAQ. This CDR3 is built from 14 residues. CDR3 nucleotide sequence: TGTGCCAGCAGCCCCCAGGGAGGGAACACTGAAGCTTTCTTT. Its translation: CASSPQGGNTEAFF. Full variable domain (rest looked up from reference TRBV7-6 and TRBJ1-1): GAGVSQSPRYKVTKRGQDVALRCDPISGHVSLYWYRQALGQGPEFLTYFNYEAQQDKSGLPNDRFSAERPEGSISTLTIQRTEQRDSAMYRCASSPQGGNTEAFFGQGTRLTVV.

The V gene is TRBV20-1, the J gene TRBJ2-5; 7 bases are a match to TRBD2. V shed 6 bases, J shed 14 bases, and the junction held 12 bases outside the gene matches. CDR1 is DFQATT and CDR2 is SNEGSKA in the germline V gene (reference sequence). CDR3 length: 11 amino acids. In nucleotides, the CDR3 is TGCAGTGCCACCTATAGCGGGTTCTATTACTTC. As protein: CSATYSGFYYF.

The chain couples TRBV11-2 to TRBJ2-1; D gene uncertain. V was pared by 6 bases and J by 9 bases, with 12 bases between. Germline CDR1 SGHAT, CDR2 FQNNGV. This CDR3 contains 12 residues. The CDR3 protein is CASRPGSFEQFF. The CDR3 nucleotides are TGTGCCAGCAGGCCCGGTAGCTTTGAGCAGTTCTTC.

The chain employs TRBV18 and TRBJ2-1, with 8 bases that match TRBD2. The CDR3 totals 14 residues. Germline CDR1 KGHSH, CDR2 LQKENI. V was pared by 5 bases and J by 7 bases, with 7 bases of the junction left unmatched. CDR3 sequence reads: CASSASGSGNEQFF. The CDR3 DNA is TGTGCCAGCTCAGCCAGCGGGAGCGGGAATGAGCAGTTCTTC.

This clone was observed once. The rearrangement uses TRBV4-1 and TRBJ2-3; 7 bases align to TRBD2. The germline V gene has CDR1 MGHRA and CDR2 YSYEKL. The CDR3 runs 15 residues. Trimming at V came to 4 bases and at J to 5 bases, leaving 9 bases not matched to a gene. The CDR3 is CASSPPGGSVDTQYF. In DNA, the CDR3 is TGCGCCAGCAGCCCTCCAGGCGGGAGCGTAGATACGCAGTATTTT.

The CDR3 is CASSPGGFVTEAFF. CDR3 in DNA: TGCGCCAGCAGCCCCGGGGGGTTTGTCACTGAAGCTTTCTTT. The chain has TRBV5-1 and TRBJ1-1, with a tentative D call TRBD1 (5 bases). The CDR3 is 14 residues long. CDR1 and CDR2 (germline): SGHRS, YFSETQ. V shed 4 bases and J shed 4 bases, with 14 bases lying between them.

This chain connects TRBV14 to TRBJ2-5, with TRBD2 identical over 7 bases. The J call may be faulty, since TRBJ2-7 better matches the DNA end. This CDR3 has 15 residues. Looked up from germline, CDR1 is SGHDN and CDR2 is FVKESK. CDR3 nucleotides: TGTGCCAGCAGCCAAGACCTGAGCGGGATCTACGAGCAGTACTTC. Amino acid sequence: CASSQDLSGIYEQYF.

The chain is built from TRBV13 and TRBJ2-5, with D uncertain. Germline V CDR1 and CDR2: PRHDT, FYEKMQ (reference sequence). The V gene lost 7 bases and the J gene lost 4 bases, with 10 bases spanning the gap. This CDR3 has 12 amino acids. CDR3 bases: TGTGCCAGCAAAATAATGGGAGAGACCCAGTACTTC. Translating it yields CASKIMGETQYF.

The chain links TRBV19 to TRBJ1-1; D possibly corresponds to TRBD1 (6 bases). This CDR3 is 16 amino acids long. The V gene's germline CDR1 is LNHDA and CDR2 SQIVND (reference sequence). Trimming pared 5 bases from V and 4 bases from J, leaving 20 bases between. The CDR3 nucleotides read TGTGCCAGTAGTTATAGGGACATCAGGCGGACCACTGAAGCTTTCTTT. Its translation is CASSYRDIRRTTEAFF.

V usage is TRBV7-9 and J usage is TRBJ2-2, with TRBD1 as a possible D gene (6 bases). The V end was cut by 6 bases, the J end by 1 base, with 9 bases between. This CDR3 has 14 residues. The germline V gene has CDR1 SEHNR and CDR2 FQNEAQ (reference sequence). Here the CDR3 reads CASRTTGNTGELFF. The DNA for the CDR3 is TGTGCCAGCAGAACGACAGGGAACACCGGGGAGCTGTTTTTT.

The chain is built from TRBV6-5 and TRBJ1-1, with unresolved D. The CDR3 length is 11 residues. Trimming left V 5 bases short and J 7 bases short, with 8 bases between. Germline V gives CDR1 MNHEY, CDR2 SVGAGI. In DNA, the CDR3 is TGTGCCAGCAGTACCGTGAGTGAAGCTTTCTTT. This sequence encodes CASSTVSEAFF.

The chain carries TRBV5-1 and TRBJ2-1; 8 bases align to TRBD1. Trimming cost V 4 bases and J 7 bases; bases outside gene matches: 10. Germline CDR1 SGHRS, CDR2 YFSETQ. This CDR3 is 15 amino acids long. Here the CDR3 reads CASSLQGDGQNEQFF. CDR3 DNA sequence: TGCGCCAGCAGCCTACAGGGGGACGGGCAAAATGAGCAGTTCTTC.

This chain connects TRBV19 to TRBJ1-4; D ambiguous. The germline V and J ends were trimmed by 3 bases and 10 bases, with 15 bases remaining between them. The CDR3 contains 14 residues. Germline V CDR1 and CDR2: LNHDA, SQIVND (reference sequence). The CDR3 bases are TGTGCCAGTAGTATTAGTGGAACCGGCGGAAAACTGTTTTTT. Its protein is CASSISGTGGKLFF.

This chain links TRBV10-3 with TRBJ2-7; 9 bases agree with TRBD1. In germline, CDR1 is ENHRY, CDR2 SYGVKD. V lost 7 bases and J lost 5; bases outside the gene matches: 6. The CDR3 length is 13 residues. The CDR3 nucleotides are TGTGCCATCAATGGACAGGGGAGTGACGAGCAGTACTTC. It codes for CAINGQGSDEQYF.

V and J are TRBV7-8 and TRBJ2-2; 11 nucleotides line up with TRBD2. This CDR3 is built from 15 residues. J was trimmed by 5 bases and V by 6 bases; bases with no gene match: 5. Looked up from germline, CDR1 is SGHVS and CDR2 is FQNEAQ. The CDR3 DNA is TGTGCCAGCAGTCAAACTAGCGGGAGAACCGGGGAGCTGTTTTTT. This codes for CASSQTSGRTGELFF.

The chain links TRBV14 to TRBJ2-2, with TRBD2 as a possible D gene (6 bases). The germline V and J ends were trimmed by 0 bases and 5 bases, with 13 bases remaining between them. Germline V lookup: CDR1 SGHDN, CDR2 FVKESK. This CDR3 contains 16 residues. The CDR3 DNA reads as TGTGCCAGCAGCCAAGATTTCGGAGGAGGGACCGGGGAGCTGTTTTTT. Translation gives CASSQDFGGGTGELFF.

This clone was recorded once. The CDR3 spells CASSRGSESVLGYTF. The CDR3 DNA reads TGTGCCAGCAGCCGGGGATCCGAATCGGTACTTGGCTACACCTTC. V is TRBV4-2 and J is TRBJ1-2; no reliable D call. The CDR3 runs to 15 residues. The germline CDR1 and CDR2 sequences are LGHNA and YNFKEQ. Trimming shortened V by 4 bases and J by 7 bases, and 19 bases separated the two germline ends.

As DNA, the CDR3 is TGTGCCAGCAGCCAGGGACAGGGGGGAGAGACCCAGTACTTC. Residues: CASSQGQGGETQYF. The V and J genes are TRBV11-2 and TRBJ2-5; 11 nucleotides line up with TRBD1. CDR3 length equals 14 residues. Trimming removed 5 bases from V and 4 bases from J; junction bases left unmatched: 3. Germline-derived CDR1 and CDR2 are SGHAT and FQNNGV.

This chain connects TRBV5-1 to TRBJ2-2; D is possibly TRBD1 (5 bases). From germline, CDR1 is SGHRS and CDR2 YFSETQ. The CDR3 loop spans 15 amino acids. V lost 2 bases, J lost 0 bases, and 8 bases lay in between. The CDR3 here is CASSFQGSNTGELFF. DNA for the CDR3: TGCGCCAGCAGCTTTCAGGGATCGAACACCGGGGAGCTGTTTTTT.

This sequence joins TRBV6-5 and TRBJ2-7; 7 positions agree with TRBD2. The germline CDR1 and CDR2 sequences are MNHEY and SVGAGI. The CDR3 loop spans 15 amino acids. The V and J ends lost 6 bases and 0 bases, in that order; junction bases with no gene match: 8. The DNA of the CDR3 is TGTGCCAGCAGCGTTGGGCGGGGGAGCTCCTACGAGCAGTACTTC. As protein: CASSVGRGSSYEQYF.

This rearrangement joins TRBV12-5 to TRBJ1-1; 7 bases map to TRBD1. Germline V gene sequence: CDR1 LGHNT, CDR2 FRNRAP. The CDR3 length is 15 residues. Trimming took 5 bases from V and 5 from J; bases not matched to a gene: 11. Written as DNA, the CDR3 is TGTGCTAGTGGTCCCCCGGGGAGGGGGCTGACTGAAGCTTTCTTT. Its protein is CASGPPGRGLTEAFF.